This T cell receptor (beta chain) is from a study of blood T cell repertoires in COVID-19. Study-wide background: Some COVID-19 samples were acute and others convalescent; all came from the United States, Italy and Spain. Nucleic acid was either cDNA or gDNA, and it came from T cells, B-cell-depleted T cells, or PBMCs.

The CDR3 consists of 15 residues. Trimming cost V 0 bases and J 3 bases; bases outside gene matches: 2. From germline, CDR1 is MNHEY and CDR2 SVGAGI. Methods used by the authors: Amplification of reference gene primers was used by the study to estimate nucleated cell counts. Sequencing used immunoSEQ multiplex PCR; TCRdb keeps in-frame clones, though not all of them. V, J and clone size derive from that table, while D and trimming were established from the DNA sequence. The sample contains fewer than 200,000 clones, roughly 87% of which appear only once. This chain joins TRBV6-5 and TRBJ1-1, with 9 bases lining up with TRBD1. The source is a man aged 60-69 years with active or convalescent COVID-19. Source material: peripheral blood. In nucleotides, the CDR3 is TGTGCCAGCAGTTACTCCGGACAGGGGCACACTGAAGCTTTCTTT. This codes for CASSYSGQGHTEAFF.